The next 22 T cell receptor beta chains were all read from a single sample in a study of shared T cell receptors in the human thymus. Data came from immunoSEQ multiplex PCR; TCRdb stores just in-frame clones and leaves some out. The sample holds under 700,000 clones, about 84% seen once. The same sample was also studied in work on human thymus T cells.

Sequenced: thymocytes. These receptors were obtained from a boy under three years old with a congenital heart defect.

This sequence joins TRBV5-6 and TRBJ2-7, with 9 positions matching TRBD1. V shed 4 bases, J shed 3 bases, and the junction held 5 bases outside the gene matches. This CDR3 contains 14 residues. Per germline, CDR1 SGHDT and CDR2 YYEEEE. The chain's CDR3 is CASSNGGQGYEQYF. CDR3 nucleotide sequence: TGTGCCAGCAGCAACGGGGGACAGGGCTACGAGCAGTACTTC.

V gene TRBV7-2 combines with J gene TRBJ2-2, with 9 positions matching TRBD1. In germline, CDR1 is SGHTA, CDR2 FQGNSA. V lost 3 bases and J lost 7; bases outside the gene matches: 3. This CDR3 has 14 amino acids. CDR3 sequence reads: CASSFWTGDGELFF. The CDR3 region has the DNA TGTGCCAGCAGCTTTTGGACAGGGGACGGGGAGCTGTTTTTT.

This rearrangement joins TRBV27 to TRBJ2-3, with 11 nucleotides matching TRBD2. Germline V CDR1 and CDR2: MNHEY, SMNVEV (reference sequence). J was trimmed by 1 base and V by 10 bases; bases with no gene match: 10. The length of the CDR3 is 16 residues. CDR3 in DNA: TGTGCCACGAGGGGGGCTAGCGGGAGGCGCACAGATACGCAGTATTTT. Translation: CATRGASGRRTDTQYF.

This clone has just one count. The chain employs TRBV14 and TRBJ1-1, with TRBD1 as a possible D gene (6 bases). This CDR3 has 16 residues. Germline-derived CDR1 and CDR2 are SGHDN and FVKESK. Trimming left V 5 bases short and J 0 bases short, with 16 bases between. As DNA, the CDR3 is TGTGCCAGCAGCTTAAAGGGACGGGACATGAACACTGAAGCTTTCTTT. As protein: CASSLKGRDMNTEAFF.

V and J are TRBV7-2 and TRBJ2-1, with TRBD1 matching over 8 bases. The CDR3 is made up of 16 amino acids. Trimming removed 1 base from V and 4 bases from J; junction bases left unmatched: 6. CDR1 and CDR2 (germline): SGHTA, FQGNSA. CDR3 residues: CASSLGRDRLYNEQFF. In DNA form, the CDR3 reads TGTGCCAGCAGCTTAGGTCGGGACAGGTTATACAATGAGCAGTTCTTC.

The chain uses TRBV6-1 and TRBJ2-7; TRBD1 matches 10 bases. The CDR3 is made up of 15 amino acids. CDR1 MNHNS and CDR2 SASEGT come from the germline V gene. V dropped 6 bases and J dropped 3; count of bases not matched to a gene: 8. The DNA of the CDR3 is TGTGCCAGCAGCTCCCCGGGACAGGGGAACTACGAGCAGTACTTC. Amino acid sequence: CASSSPGQGNYEQYF.

The chain recombines TRBV4-3 with TRBJ1-5; 9 bases fit TRBD1. CDR1 is LGHNA and CDR2 is YSLEER in the germline V gene. Trimming cost V 0 bases and J 2 bases; bases outside gene matches: 14. The CDR3 covers 20 residues. The DNA of the CDR3 is TGCGCCAGCAGCCAAGAACCCCGGACAGGGGATGGTGGGGGCAATCAGCCCCAGCATTTT. Translated: CASSQEPRTGDGGGNQPQHF.

The V gene is TRBV13, the J gene TRBJ2-5; TRBD2 matches at 10 bases. The CDR3 runs to 17 residues. V shed 3 bases and J 5 bases; nucleotides not matched to a gene: 12. Germline lookup yields CDR1 PRHDT and CDR2 FYEKMQ (reference sequence). The DNA for the CDR3 is TGTGCCAGCAGCTTGTTCCTAGCGGGAGCTCGGGAGGAGACCCAGTACTTC. This sequence encodes CASSLFLAGAREETQYF.

The V and J genes are TRBV19 and TRBJ2-3, with TRBD1 matching 7 bases. The CDR3 sequence is 13 residues long. After removal of 9 bases from V and 0 bases from J, the junction contained 3 bases not matched to a gene. Germline loops: CDR1 LNHDA, CDR2 SQIVND (reference sequence). CDR3 nucleotides: TGTGCCAGGACGGGACAGAGCACAGATACGCAGTATTTT. It specifies CARTGQSTDTQYF.

The gene calls are TRBV15 and TRBJ1-1, with TRBD1 identical over 8 bases. The ends lost 2 bases at V and 6 bases at J; junction bases unmatched: 14. The CDR3 sequence is 17 residues long. Germline lookup yields CDR1 LNHNV and CDR2 YYDKDF (reference sequence). The CDR3 sequence is CATSRWWTGNRWAEAFF. The DNA for the CDR3 is TGTGCCACCAGCAGATGGTGGACAGGGAATAGGTGGGCTGAAGCTTTCTTT.

A note on this clone: At one end, the junction sequence differs from germline, possibly due to a read error. The gene calls are TRBV9 and TRBJ2-5, with 9 bases that match TRBD1. The J call could be wrong; TRBJ2-7 is a better fit for the DNA end. The CDR3 has 14 amino acids. CDR1 is SGDLS, CDR2 YYNGEE, per germline. Here the CDR3 reads CASSLTGGSNEQYF. In DNA form, the CDR3 reads TGTGCCAGCAGCCTTACAGGGGGCTCCAACGAGCAGTACTTC.

The chain uses TRBV6-1 and TRBJ2-7; TRBD2 matches 13 bases. The V gene end was trimmed by 8 bases and the J gene end by 5 bases; junction bases not matched to a gene: 9. Germline values: CDR1 MNHNS, CDR2 SASEGT. This CDR3 region has 15 residues. CDR3 in DNA: TGTGCCAGCCCTCACCCGACTAGCGGGAGGAACGAGCAGTACTTC. Its translation: CASPHPTSGRNEQYF.

The V and J genes are TRBV19 and TRBJ2-1, with 8 bases lining up with TRBD2. The CDR3 is 14 amino acids. V shed 5 bases, J shed 11 bases, and the junction held 11 bases outside the gene matches. Germline-derived CDR1 and CDR2 are LNHDA and SQIVND (reference sequence). The CDR3 loop is CASSVGLAGFQQFF. The DNA for the CDR3 is TGTGCCAGTAGTGTAGGACTAGCCGGATTTCAGCAGTTCTTC.

V and J are TRBV11-3 and TRBJ1-1; D gene ambiguous. The CDR3 consists of 16 residues. In germline, CDR1 is SGHNT, CDR2 YENEEA. V was cut by 0 bases and J by 1 base, with 12 bases left in between. The CDR3: CASSLDQMGENTEAFF. The CDR3 nucleotides read TGTGCCAGCAGCTTAGATCAGATGGGAGAGAACACTGAAGCTTTCTTT.

The chain uses TRBV4-1 and TRBJ2-1, with 9 bases identical to TRBD2. This CDR3 spans 16 amino acids. CDR1 is MGHRA and CDR2 is YSYEKL in the germline V gene. With 5 bases clipped from V and 4 bases from J, the junction kept 9 bases outside the gene matches. This CDR3 reads CASSVTAGGQYNEQFF. The CDR3 DNA follows: TGCGCCAGCAGCGTAACAGCGGGAGGCCAGTACAATGAGCAGTTCTTC.

This chain uses TRBV7-9 with TRBJ2-2, with 7 positions matching TRBD2. V was clipped by 1 base and J by 1 base; unmatched bases: 3. Germline-derived CDR1 and CDR2 are SEHNR and FQNEAQ (reference sequence). This CDR3 is 16 amino acids long. This CDR3 reads CASSLEQRENTGELFF. The CDR3 nucleotides are TGTGCCAGCAGCTTAGAGCAGCGGGAGAACACCGGGGAGCTGTTTTTT.

In this sample, this clone turned up once. The rearrangement links TRBV19 to TRBJ2-1; the match to TRBD2 covers 7 bases. This CDR3 spans 15 amino acids. Germline lookup yields CDR1 LNHDA and CDR2 SQIVND (reference sequence). V shed 6 bases and J 0 bases; nucleotides not matched to a gene: 5. CDR3 region: CASRGRASSYNEQFF. The CDR3 nucleotides are TGTGCCAGTAGGGGGAGGGCCAGCTCCTACAATGAGCAGTTCTTC.

This rearrangement joins TRBV27 to TRBJ1-4, with D uncertain. The V and J ends lost 4 bases and 7 bases respectively, with 13 bases between them. The CDR3 has 14 residues. Germline CDR1 MNHEY, CDR2 SMNVEV (reference sequence). CDR3 sequence: CASSSTGGGEKLFF. The DNA for the CDR3 is TGTGCCAGCAGTTCAACCGGAGGAGGTGAAAAACTGTTTTTT.

J is TRBJ2-3 and V is TRBV2; 14 nucleotides line up with TRBD2. This CDR3 has 18 residues. J gave up 1 base and V 5 bases, and 8 bases lay outside the gene matches. Per the germline V gene, CDR1 is SNHLY and CDR2 is FYNNEI. This CDR3 reads CASSLRLAGGPGTDTQYF. The CDR3 DNA follows: TGTGCCAGCAGTCTTAGACTAGCGGGAGGGCCAGGCACAGATACGCAGTATTTT.

V usage is TRBV5-1 and J usage is TRBJ1-2; weak D call: TRBD1 (5 bases). The CDR3 covers 15 residues. V was trimmed by 4 bases and J by 4 bases, leaving 17 bases between them. Germline assignment: CDR1 SGHRS and CDR2 YFSETQ. CDR3 region: CASSQRVDSLYGYTF. The CDR3 DNA follows: TGCGCCAGCAGCCAGCGGGTCGACAGTCTCTATGGCTACACCTTC.

The V gene is TRBV4-2, the J gene TRBJ2-3, with TRBD2 matching over 8 bases. Trimming removed 4 bases from V and 5 bases from J; junction bases left unmatched: 14. Per the germline V gene, CDR1 is LGHNA and CDR2 is YNFKEQ. This CDR3 has 17 amino acids. CDR3 coding DNA: TGTGCCAGCAGCCTATACCCGCGACGGGAGGGGATAGATACGCAGTATTTT. It yields the protein CASSLYPRREGIDTQYF.

The chain is built from TRBV18 and TRBJ1-2; 8 bases fit TRBD1. The V gene's germline CDR1 is KGHSH and CDR2 LQKENI. The J segment lost 7 bases and the V segment lost 1 base, leaving 17 bases of the junction unmatched. CDR3 length: 18 amino acids. CDR3 DNA sequence: TGTGCCAGCTCACCACGCCGAACCTGGGACAGGTGCTGTGGTGGCTACACCTTC. Protein: CASSPRRTWDRCCGGYTF.